This T cell receptor beta chain was sequenced in a study of blood T cell repertoires in COVID-19. CDR1 SGHRS and CDR2 YFSETQ come from the germline V gene. This CDR3 is 14 amino acids long. V was clipped by 3 bases and J by 3 bases, with 10 bases between them. The assay was immunoSEQ multiplex PCR, and TCRdb's table has in-frame clones only and misses some. The sample contains 40,000 to 60,000 clones, about 85% of which appear only once. Sequencing was carried out using peripheral blood. The sequence was obtained from an older woman with acute or convalescent COVID-19. The J gene is TRBJ2-1, the V gene TRBV5-1; TRBD2 might be the D (6 bases). This CDR3 is CASSSGTGYNEQFF. CDR3 nucleotide sequence: TGCGCCAGCAGCTCGGGGACTGGCTACAATGAGCAGTTCTTC.